This entry is about one T cell receptor (beta chain). Relative to the germline gene, one junction end is altered; a read error may explain this. In the same sample, other DNA sequences code for this CDR3. Germline loops: CDR1 LGHNA, CDR2 YNFKEQ. CDR3 size: 16 residues. Method: immunoSEQ multiplex PCR; TCRdb's copy keeps in-frame clones and lacks some. The table lists tens of thousands of clones, 91% of them singletons. This entry belongs to a study of T cell changes during pregnancy in multiple sclerosis. The V call is TRBV4-2, the J call TRBJ2-2; the D gene is possibly TRBD2 (6 bases). The sequencing used CD4+ T cells from peripheral blood mononuclear cells, collected in the third trimester of pregnancy. The TCR was taken from a female donor in good health, enrolled as a control in a pregnancy study. The CDR3 is CASNDLGGTNTGELFF. CDR3 nucleotides: TGTGCTAGCAATGACTTGGGAGGCACGAACACCGGGGAGCTGTTTTTT.